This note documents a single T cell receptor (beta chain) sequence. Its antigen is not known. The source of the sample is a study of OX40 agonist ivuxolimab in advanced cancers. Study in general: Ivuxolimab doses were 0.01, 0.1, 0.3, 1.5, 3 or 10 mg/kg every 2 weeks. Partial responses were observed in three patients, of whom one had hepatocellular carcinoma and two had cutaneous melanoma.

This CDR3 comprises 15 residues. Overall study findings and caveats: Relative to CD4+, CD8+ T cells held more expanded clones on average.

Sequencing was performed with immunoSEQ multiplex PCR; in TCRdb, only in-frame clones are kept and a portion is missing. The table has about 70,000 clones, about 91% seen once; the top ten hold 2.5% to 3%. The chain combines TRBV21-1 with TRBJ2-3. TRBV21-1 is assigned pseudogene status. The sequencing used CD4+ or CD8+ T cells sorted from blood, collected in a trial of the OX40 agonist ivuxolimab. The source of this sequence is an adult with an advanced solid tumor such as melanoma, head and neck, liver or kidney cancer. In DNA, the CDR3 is TGTGCCAGCAGTAACACCTATTCTAGCACAGATACGCAGTATTTT. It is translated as CASSNTYSSTDTQYF.